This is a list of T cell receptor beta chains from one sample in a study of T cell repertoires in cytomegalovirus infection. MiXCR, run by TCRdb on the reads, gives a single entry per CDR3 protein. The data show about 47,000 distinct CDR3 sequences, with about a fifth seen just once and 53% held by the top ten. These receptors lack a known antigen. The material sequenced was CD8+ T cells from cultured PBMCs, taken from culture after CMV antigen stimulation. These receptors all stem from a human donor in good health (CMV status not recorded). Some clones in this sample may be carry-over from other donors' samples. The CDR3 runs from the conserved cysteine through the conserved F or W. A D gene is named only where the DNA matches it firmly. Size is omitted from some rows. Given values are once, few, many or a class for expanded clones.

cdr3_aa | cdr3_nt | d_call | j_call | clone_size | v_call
CASSPREGAYEQYF | TGTGCCAGCAGCCCCCGGGAAGGGGCTTACGAGCAGTACTTC | . | TRBJ2-7 | few | TRBV7-6
CASSLSLADYNEQFF | TGTGCCAGCAGTTTAAGCTTAGCAGATTACAATGAGCAGTTCTTC | . | TRBJ2-1 | . | TRBV28
CASSSRTGVNTEAFF | TGTGCCAGCAGCTCTCGGACAGGGGTTAACACTGAAGCTTTCTTT | TRBD1 | TRBJ1-1 | . | TRBV9
CASGEKDTEAFF | TGTGCCAGCGGGGAGAAAGACACTGAAGCTTTCTTT | . | TRBJ1-1 | . | TRBV9
CASSIGTSGSYEQYF | TGTGCCAGTAGTATTGGGACTAGCGGCTCCTACGAGCAGTACTTC | TRBD2 | TRBJ2-7 | . | TRBV19
CAWTTSGGSYNEQFF | TGTGCCTGGACAACTAGCGGGGGGTCCTACAATGAGCAGTTCTTC | TRBD2 | TRBJ2-1 | few | TRBV30
CASRLGTSGVSYEQYF | TGTGCCAGCAGATTAGGGACTAGCGGGGTCTCCTACGAGCAGTACTTC | TRBD2 | TRBJ2-7 | . | TRBV27
CASSYSAGISYEQYF | TGTGCCAGCAGTTACTCGGCAGGGATATCCTACGAGCAGTACTTC | . | TRBJ2-7 | few | TRBV6-2/TRBV6-3
CSARDPSLAYDEQFF | TGCAGTGCTAGAGATCCCAGTTTGGCCTACGATGAGCAGTTCTTC | . | TRBJ2-1 | . | TRBV20-1
CASSDWDRGYDNEQFF | TGTGCCAGCAGTGATTGGGACAGGGGGTACGACAATGAGCAGTTCTTC | TRBD1 | TRBJ2-1 | many | TRBV6-1
CASSPTGRGNTEAFF | TGTGCCAGCAGCCCCACAGGGAGGGGAAACACTGAAGCTTTCTTT | . | TRBJ1-1 | few | TRBV7-9
CSARDRGVVYGYTF | TGCAGTGCTAGAGATCGCGGGGTTGTCTATGGCTACACCTTC | . | TRBJ1-2 | few | TRBV20-1
CASSSTGGSEKLFF | TGTGCCAGCAGCTCGACAGGGGGTTCTGAAAAACTGTTTTTT | TRBD1 | TRBJ1-4 | many | TRBV7-9
CASRAGGTSDYDEQFF | TGTGCCAGCAGGGCAGGCGGGACTAGCGACTACGATGAGCAGTTCTTC | TRBD2 | TRBJ2-1 | few | TRBV27
CASSWTANTGELFF | TGTGCCAGCAGCTGGACAGCGAACACCGGGGAGCTGTTTTTT | . | TRBJ2-2 | few | TRBV7-9